Below, 30 T cell receptor beta chains from the same sample are listed, as sequenced in a study of CD8 T cells in ankylosing spondylitis. TCRdb used MiXCR to reprocess the 5' RACE reads, holding one entry per CDR3 protein. Of about 140,000 distinct CDR3 sequences listed, about a third were seen once; the top ten hold about 6.3%. What was sequenced was synovial fluid, either unsorted or a sorted T cell fraction (not recorded which). The source of these receptors is a male donor with ankylosing spondylitis.

There are many counts of this clonotype. This chain joins TRBV12-3 or TRBV12-4 and TRBJ1-5, with TRBD1 as a possible D gene (5 bases). The V and J ends lost 2 bases and 1 base respectively, with 9 bases between them. This CDR3 region has 15 residues. CDR3 region: CASSLLGTSNQPQHF. In nucleotides, the CDR3 is TGTGCCAGCAGTTTACTAGGGACCAGCAATCAGCCCCAGCATTTT.

This clonotype rates as medium-sized. CDR3 residues: CAISDRTSHEQFF. The DNA for the CDR3 is TGTGCCATCAGTGACCGGACTAGTCATGAGCAGTTCTTC. The gene calls are TRBV10-3 and TRBJ2-1; TRBD2 agrees at 7 bases. The CDR3 has 13 amino acids. Germline lookup yields CDR1 ENHRY and CDR2 SYGVKD. V lost 3 bases to trimming and J lost 8 bases; unmatched junction nucleotides: 4.

The CDR3 here is CASSLSSLAGTSYEQYF. The CDR3 DNA is TGTGCCAGCAGCTTAAGTAGTCTAGCGGGGACCTCCTACGAGCAGTACTTC. This chain joins TRBV7-8 and TRBJ2-7, with 9 nucleotides matching TRBD2. This CDR3 has 17 residues. The trim removed 2 bases at V and 0 bases at J, leaving 8 bases unmatched. The V gene's germline CDR1 is SGHVS and CDR2 FQNEAQ.

The table lists this clonotype with a few counts. The genes are TRBV6-1 and TRBJ2-7; 11 nucleotides match TRBD2. This CDR3 is 15 amino acids long. CDR1 MNHNS and CDR2 SASEGT come from the germline V gene. V lost 5 bases to trimming and J lost 0 bases; unmatched junction nucleotides: 3. The CDR3 nucleotides are TGTGCCAGCAGTCAAACTAGCGGGAGCTCCTACGAGCAGTACTTC. Its translation: CASSQTSGSSYEQYF.

This clonotype was counted only a few times. CDR3 sequence: CATSRDRGVSNQPQHF. The DNA for the CDR3 is TGTGCCACCAGCAGAGATCGGGGGGTTAGCAATCAGCCCCAGCATTTT. The chain has TRBV15 and TRBJ1-5; a possible D gene is TRBD1 (5 bases). Trimming shortened V by 0 bases and J by 0 bases, and 9 bases separated the two germline ends. This CDR3 contains 16 residues. Germline CDR1 LNHNV, CDR2 YYDKDF (reference sequence).

This clonotype was recorded a few times. This rearrangement joins TRBV28 to TRBJ2-1, with a possible D match to TRBD2 (5 bases). The CDR3 consists of 18 residues. Germline V gives CDR1 MDHEN, CDR2 SYDVKM. Between the trimmed V and J ends, which lost 7 bases and 6 bases, there was a span of 28 bases. The CDR3 loop reads CASTHNPRGLGYSNEQFF. The CDR3 nucleotides read TGTGCCAGCACCCACAACCCCCGCGGGTTGGGGTACTCCAATGAGCAGTTCTTC.

This clonotype came up many times. The gene calls are TRBV7-8 and TRBJ1-1, with D tentatively TRBD1 (5 bases). Germline V gives CDR1 SGHVS, CDR2 FQNEAQ. This CDR3 has 14 amino acids. Trimming cost V 6 bases and J 4 bases, with 15 bases left between them. This CDR3 reads CASSLRTSGTEAFF. In DNA, the CDR3 is TGTGCCAGCAGTCTACGGACATCGGGCACTGAAGCTTTCTTT.

The V call is TRBV12-3 or TRBV12-4, the J call TRBJ2-2; 10 nucleotides line up with TRBD2. Losses at the gene ends were 5 bases for V and 7 bases for J; bases not matched to a gene: 10. There are 16 residues in the CDR3. DNA for the CDR3: TGTGCCAGCAGTATCAAAAGCGGGGGGGCAGGCGGGGAGCTGTTTTTT. Its translation: CASSIKSGGAGGELFF.

This clonotype was observed a few times. V usage is TRBV18 and J usage is TRBJ1-4; D possibly corresponds to TRBD1 (6 bases). The CDR3 spans 15 residues. V shed 3 bases and J shed 5 bases, with 13 bases lying between them. In germline, CDR1 is KGHSH, CDR2 LQKENI. The DNA for the CDR3 is TGTGCCAGCTCACCTACCGGGACAAGAAATGAAAAACTGTTTTTT. Translated, it gives CASSPTGTRNEKLFF.

The table lists this clonotype with a few counts. Compared with germline, one end of the junction differs, possibly owing to a read error. The chain links TRBV7-2 to TRBJ1-2, with D unresolved. CDR1 and CDR2 (germline): SGHTA, FQGNSA. There are 15 residues in the CDR3. The CDR3 bases are TGTGCCAGCAGCTTAGTGGAGTATGGGTCTGAAATCAAGGATTTC. Translated, it gives CASSLVEYGSEIKDF.

V and J are TRBV6-2 or TRBV6-3 and TRBJ1-4, with a weak D call TRBD1 (5 bases). The CDR3 is 13 residues long. Trimming left V 7 bases short and J 11 bases short, with 17 bases between. CDR1 is MNHEY, CDR2 SVGEGT, per germline. CDR3 loop: CASTSQGRLKLFF. The DNA of the CDR3 is TGTGCCAGCACCTCCCAGGGCCGACTCAAACTGTTTTTT.

The V and J genes are TRBV12-3 or TRBV12-4 and TRBJ1-1; 8 nucleotides match TRBD1. The trim removed 1 base at V and 6 bases at J, leaving 1 base unmatched. This CDR3 has 13 amino acids. CDR3 loop: CASSLEQGAEAFF. The DNA of the CDR3 is TGTGCCAGCAGTTTAGAACAGGGGGCTGAAGCTTTCTTT.

This clonotype was seen many times. CDR3 in DNA: TGCAGTACAATCCGGGACAGGGGCACAGATACGCAGTATTTT. Translating it yields CSTIRDRGTDTQYF. The V gene is TRBV20-1, the J gene TRBJ2-3; 9 bases are shared with TRBD1. V lost 8 bases, J lost 1 base, and 7 bases stayed unmatched. The V gene's germline CDR1 is DFQATT and CDR2 SNEGSKA (reference sequence). CDR3 length: 14 residues.

The CDR3, as DNA: TGTGCCAGCAGCTTTCTGGATAGGGACTATGGCTACACCTTC. Amino acids: CASSFLDRDYGYTF. The chain uses TRBV5-6 and TRBJ1-2; D gene ambiguous. In germline, CDR1 is SGHDT, CDR2 YYEEEE. The length of the CDR3 is 14 residues. V was cut by 2 bases and J by 3 bases, with 11 bases left in between.

This clonotype has a handful of counts. The V call is TRBV11-2, the J call TRBJ1-6, with unresolved D. Per germline, CDR1 SGHAT and CDR2 FQNNGV. The CDR3 sequence is 13 residues long. V shed 4 bases and J shed 9 bases, with 10 bases lying between them. This CDR3 reads CASSYSPPSPLHF. The CDR3 DNA reads TGTGCCAGCAGCTATAGTCCTCCTTCACCCCTCCACTTT.

The rearrangement joins TRBV12-3 or TRBV12-4 to TRBJ2-2; unclear D gene. This CDR3 region has 15 residues. Trimming took 3 bases from V and 5 from J, leaving 13 bases between them. This CDR3 reads CASSFSHGWTGELFF. The CDR3 DNA follows: TGTGCCAGCAGTTTCTCGCACGGCTGGACCGGGGAGCTGTTTTTT.

This clonotype was found a few times. This chain joins TRBV7-9 and TRBJ2-1, with a weak D call TRBD1 (6 bases). With 5 bases removed from V and 3 bases from J, the gap between germline ends came to 14 bases. Looked up from germline, CDR1 is SEHNR and CDR2 is FQNEAQ (reference sequence). The CDR3 is 15 amino acids. CDR3 in DNA: TGTGCCAGCAGCACAGGGACATACTACTACAATGAGCAGTTCTTC. This sequence encodes CASSTGTYYYNEQFF.

The chain uses TRBV24-1 and TRBJ1-5; the D gene is possibly TRBD1 (5 bases). The germline V and J ends were trimmed by 0 bases and 0 bases, with 11 bases remaining between them. Germline CDR1 and CDR2: KGHDR and SFDVKD. The CDR3 totals 17 residues. The CDR3 loop reads CATSDLQDKDSNQPQHF. The CDR3 coding sequence is TGTGCCACCAGTGATTTGCAGGACAAGGATAGCAATCAGCCCCAGCATTTT.

The V gene is TRBV3-1, the J gene TRBJ1-1; TRBD1 might be the D (5 bases). V was shortened by 7 bases and J by 2 bases, with 14 bases between the two germline ends. This CDR3 is built from 14 residues. In germline, CDR1 is LGHDT, CDR2 YNNKEL (reference sequence). The CDR3 DNA reads TGTGCCAGCAACTCGGCGGGGCTAAACACTGAAGCTTTCTTT. Encoded protein: CASNSAGLNTEAFF. Full variable domain (missing parts from reference TRBV3-1 and TRBJ1-1): DTAVSQTPKYLVTQMGNDKSIKCEQNLGHDTMYWYKQDSKKFLKIMFSYNNKELIINETVPNRFSPKSPDKAHLNLHINSLELGDSAVYFCASNSAGLNTEAFFGQGTRLTVV.

This chain connects TRBV5-1 to TRBJ2-5; D is unclear. V shed 5 bases and J shed 2 bases, with 7 bases lying between them. This CDR3 spans 12 amino acids. Germline V gene data show CDR1 as SGHRS and CDR2 as YFSETQ. This chain's CDR3 is CASSMKQETQYF. CDR3 nucleotides: TGCGCCAGCAGTATGAAACAAGAGACCCAGTACTTC.

There are many counts of this clonotype. The gene calls are TRBV11-2 and TRBJ1-4; D remains unclear. V gave up 2 bases and J gave up 6 bases, with 13 bases separating them. The CDR3 totals 15 residues. Germline values: CDR1 SGHAT, CDR2 FQNNGV. CDR3: CASSLTTSGDEKLFF. The CDR3 DNA follows: TGTGCCAGCAGCTTAACGACGAGTGGGGATGAAAAACTGTTTTTT.

This chain uses TRBV29-1 with TRBJ2-2, with D perhaps given as TRBD1 or TRBD2 (5 bases each). Between the trimmed V and J ends, which lost 4 bases and 5 bases, there was a span of 20 bases. The CDR3 has 16 residues. Per germline, CDR1 SQVTM and CDR2 ANQGSEA. The CDR3 DNA is TGCAGCGTTGGGACTCCGGAGGCTTGGGGGACCGGGGAGCTGTTTTTT. Residues: CSVGTPEAWGTGELFF.

The chain is built from TRBV2 and TRBJ2-7; D is perhaps TRBD1 or TRBD2 (6 bases each). Trimming stripped 4 bases from V and 7 bases from J, with 11 bases between. Germline V gene data show CDR1 as SNHLY and CDR2 as FYNNEI. The CDR3 has 12 residues. CDR3 sequence reads: CASSVGAGEQYF. The CDR3 DNA sequence: TGTGCCAGCAGTGTGGGGGCGGGAGAGCAGTACTTC.

This rearrangement joins TRBV12-3 or TRBV12-4 to TRBJ2-3; weak D call: TRBD2 (6 bases). Trimming left V 6 bases short and J 2 bases short, with 12 bases between. The CDR3 runs to 14 residues. DNA of the CDR3: TGTGCCAGCAGGAGGGACTCACTCACAGATACGCAGTATTTT. Its translation is CASRRDSLTDTQYF.

There are a few counts of this clonotype. This chain connects TRBV7-8 to TRBJ2-5; TRBD2 aligns across 10 bases. Germline assignment: CDR1 SGHVS and CDR2 FQNEAQ. The V and J ends lost 2 bases and 7 bases, in that order; junction bases with no gene match: 10. The CDR3 is made up of 16 amino acids. This chain's CDR3 is CASSLRGLAPRGTQYF. For the CDR3, the DNA is TGTGCCAGCAGCTTACGGGGACTAGCGCCCCGGGGGACCCAGTACTTC.

The rearrangement links TRBV3-1 to TRBJ2-3; D is unresolved. CDR3 length: 15 amino acids. CDR1 and CDR2 (germline): LGHDT, YNNKEL (reference sequence). Trimming pared 4 bases from V and 1 base from J, leaving 12 bases between. The CDR3 sequence: CASSPTIWGTDTQYF. DNA of the CDR3: TGTGCCAGCAGCCCGACCATCTGGGGCACAGATACGCAGTATTTT.

The chain combines TRBV30 with TRBJ2-3, with 7 bases fitting TRBD2. Germline V gene data show CDR1 as GTSNPN and CDR2 as SVGIG (reference sequence). V lost 5 bases and J lost 1; bases outside the gene matches: 3. The CDR3 extends over 13 amino acids. The CDR3 bases are TGTGCCTGGGATGGGGGGGGCACAGATACGCAGTATTTT. Its translation is CAWDGGGTDTQYF. The full variable domain, its missing parts supplied by reference TRBV30 and TRBJ2-3, is SQTIHQWPATLVQPVGSPLSLECTVEGTSNPNLYWYRQAAGRGLQLLFYSVGIGQISSEVPQNLSASRPQDRQFILSSKKLLLSDSGFYLCAWDGGGTDTQYFGPGTRLTVL.

This chain links TRBV11-2 with TRBJ1-2; 7 nucleotides align to TRBD1. Germline CDR1 reads SGHAT; CDR2 reads FQNNGV. CDR3 size: 14 residues. The junction had 3 bases not matched to a gene; V was cut back by 5 bases and J by 0 bases. The CDR3 sequence is CASSIGQANYGYTF. The CDR3 nucleotides are TGTGCCAGCAGCATCGGACAGGCTAACTATGGCTACACCTTC.

This clonotype was picked up a small number of times. V and J are TRBV3-1 and TRBJ2-5; D gene ambiguous. CDR1 is LGHDT and CDR2 is YNNKEL in the germline V gene (reference sequence). V was pared by 4 bases and J by 5 bases, with 11 bases between. The CDR3 is 13 amino acids. In DNA, the CDR3 is TGTGCCAGCAGCCTAAGCATGCGGGAGACCCAGTACTTC. It is translated as CASSLSMRETQYF.

The chain carries TRBV5-1 and TRBJ2-3; 7 bases fit TRBD2. In germline, CDR1 is SGHRS, CDR2 YFSETQ. The CDR3 is 16 residues long. V lost 1 base and J lost 0; bases outside the gene matches: 5. CDR3 loop: CASSLRLAASTDTQYF. The CDR3 bases are TGCGCCAGCAGCTTGAGGCTAGCGGCTAGCACAGATACGCAGTATTTT.